This T cell receptor beta chain was captured in a study of CD8+ T cells in alopecia areata. Reverse transcription of extracted RNA yielded cDNA, which provided the sequencing template. Only in-frame clones appear in the TCRdb table, and some are missing; sequencing was by immunoSEQ multiplex PCR. The sample holds around 140,000 clones, approximately 49% seen once. This clone was found a few times. Its antigen is unidentified. Study-level findings and limits: Relative to normal scalp, lesional scalp, especially alopecia totalis/universalis, showed higher clonality.

V was trimmed by 5 bases and J by 0 bases, leaving 8 bases between them. Germline-derived CDR1 and CDR2 are SQVTM and ANQGSEA. The CDR3 covers 13 residues. Specimen: CD4+ T cells sorted from blood, collected at week 0. The V gene is TRBV29-1, the J gene TRBJ1-3, with D hard to call. The receptor comes from a human donor with alopecia areata. The CDR3 DNA is TGCAGCGTTTCTCATGGCTCTGGAAACACCATATATTTT. Protein product: CSVSHGSGNTIYF.